What follows are 23 T cell receptor beta chains derived from one specimen sequenced in a study of regulatory T cells in long-lasting Graves disease. Documented time point: newly diagnosed GD, antithyroid drugs for less than 3 months. From RNA extracted from PBMCs, the TCR library was made. Assembly of TCR beta libraries relied on iRepertoire HTBI primers together with Arm-PCR of CDR3 regions. One entry per CDR3 protein, called by TCRdb with MiXCR from the multiplex PCR reads. The sample has 400,000 to 550,000 distinct CDR3 sequences, roughly 15% seen once. The sample was also linked to a second study, of T cells in Graves' hyperthyroidism and ophthalmopathy.

The material was peripheral blood mononuclear cells (PBMCs), obtained at new diagnosis, from a patient treated with antithyroid drugs. The receptors were sampled from a woman in her thirties with Graves disease.

The chain employs TRBV5-6 and TRBJ1-1, with TRBD1 as a possible D gene (6 bases). CDR1 SGHDT and CDR2 YYEEEE come from the germline V gene. V lost 0 bases and J lost 4, with 10 bases in between. The CDR3 is made up of 14 amino acids. The CDR3 is CASSLVIRGTEAFF. CDR3 nucleotides: TGTGCCAGCAGCTTGGTCATCAGGGGCACTGAAGCTTTCTTT.

This clonotype was seen a few times. The chain recombines TRBV10-3 with TRBJ2-1; 10 nucleotides align to TRBD2. Germline CDR1 is ENHRY and CDR2 is SYGVKD. The CDR3 length is 16 residues. The ends lost 3 bases at V and 3 bases at J; junction bases unmatched: 5. CDR3 region: CAISDHGLADYNEQFF. CDR3 bases: TGTGCCATCAGTGACCACGGACTAGCGGACTACAATGAGCAGTTCTTC.

This clonotype was detected ten times or more. The CDR3 DNA is TGCAGTGCTAGACTACGGGACAGCCCCTCTCGTAGGGCCTACAATGAGCAGTTCTTC. Encoded protein: CSARLRDSPSRRAYNEQFF. V gene TRBV20-1 combines with J gene TRBJ2-1; 7 bases match TRBD1. Per the germline V gene, CDR1 is DFQATT and CDR2 is SNEGSKA (reference sequence). The V segment lost 2 bases and the J segment 2 bases; nucleotides outside the gene matches: 18. CDR3 length equals 19 residues.

V gene TRBV18 combines with J gene TRBJ2-5, with 15 bases matching TRBD2. Germline values: CDR1 KGHSH, CDR2 LQKENI. The CDR3 covers 18 residues. Trimming cost V 1 base and J 1 base; bases outside gene matches: 4. The CDR3 reads CASSPRGLAGGIQETQYF. The CDR3 nucleotides are TGTGCCAGCTCACCACGGGGACTAGCGGGAGGTATCCAAGAGACCCAGTACTTC. The whole variable domain, remainder taken from reference TRBV18 and TRBJ2-5, is NAGVMQNPRHLVRRRGQEARLRCSPMKGHSHVYWYRQLPEEGLKFMVYLQKENIIDESGMPKERFSAEFPKEGPSILRIQQVVRGDSAAYFCASSPRGLAGGIQETQYFGPGTRLLVL.

Remarks on this clonotype: It differs at one base from a far larger clone, so likely a read error. The V and J genes are TRBV29-1 and TRBJ2-1; tentatively, D is TRBD2 (5 bases). V dropped 6 bases and J dropped 10 bases, with 22 bases sitting between them. The CDR3 contains 14 residues. Germline V lookup: CDR1 SQVTM, CDR2 ANQGSEA. The CDR3 DNA is TGCAGCGTCACGGGTCCGAGGGCGACCTACGAGCAGTTCTTC. Encoded protein: CSVTGPRATYEQFF.

In its sample, this clonotype was seen a few times. A much larger clone differs from this one at a single base, so this may be a read error. The rearrangement links TRBV11-2 to TRBJ2-1, with D possibly matching TRBD2 (6 bases). CDR1 is SGHAT and CDR2 is FQNNGV in the germline V gene. V lost 2 bases to trimming and J lost 15 bases, with 14 bases between them. CDR3 length: 12 residues. The CDR3 DNA sequence: TGTGCCAGCAGCTTATTTCGGGGGAGACCGTTCTTC. Translated, it gives CASSLFRGRPFF.

V and J are TRBV6-2 or TRBV6-3 and TRBJ1-5, with D tentatively TRBD1 (6 bases). Trimming removed 4 bases at V and 4 bases at J, with 11 bases between. CDR1 and CDR2 (germline): MNHEY, SVGEGT. The CDR3 runs to 14 residues. This CDR3 reads CASSSDSPNQPQHF. Written as DNA, the CDR3 is TGTGCCAGCAGTTCGGACAGCCCAAATCAGCCCCAGCATTTT.

This clonotype was found many times. The V gene is TRBV6-2 or TRBV6-3, the J gene TRBJ2-1; no definite D call. Between the trimmed V and J ends, which lost 0 bases and 7 bases, there was a span of 10 bases. The CDR3 has 14 amino acids. Germline CDR1 reads MNHEY; CDR2 reads SVGEGT. The CDR3 is CASSYSLRRNEQFF. The CDR3 DNA sequence: TGTGCCAGCAGTTACTCTTTGCGACGGAATGAGCAGTTCTTC.

The sample holds many counts of this clonotype. The chain links TRBV11-1 to TRBJ2-1, with 11 bases identical to TRBD2. Germline assignment: CDR1 SGHAT and CDR2 FQDESV (reference sequence). With V trimmed by 2 bases and J by 5 bases, 5 bases remained unmatched. The CDR3 has 16 residues. The CDR3 reads CASSLRTSGYNNEQFF. The CDR3 coding sequence is TGTGCCAGCAGCTTACGGACTAGCGGGTACAACAATGAGCAGTTCTTC.

This chain uses TRBV7-9 with TRBJ2-7; 9 positions agree with TRBD2. This CDR3 has 15 amino acids. CDR1 SEHNR and CDR2 FQNEAQ come from the germline V gene (reference sequence). Losses at the gene ends were 7 bases for V and 4 bases for J; bases not matched to a gene: 11. The CDR3 protein is CASIVWREGKYEQYF. The CDR3 region has the DNA TGTGCCAGCATCGTCTGGCGGGAGGGAAAATACGAGCAGTACTTC.

In this sample, this clonotype turned up a few times. The chain recombines TRBV4-1 with TRBJ2-5; the match to TRBD2 covers 8 bases. Unmatched junction bases numbered 12, after V lost 4 bases and J lost 5 bases. This CDR3 region has 16 residues. Germline V lookup: CDR1 MGHRA, CDR2 YSYEKL. CDR3 in DNA: TGCGCCAGCAGCCGTAGCGGGAAGGGGCTGTGGGAGACCCAGTACTTC. This translates into CASSRSGKGLWETQYF.

This clonotype has just a few counts. The rearrangement uses TRBV5-1 and TRBJ2-1, with TRBD2 identical over 13 bases. This CDR3 region has 19 residues. Germline V CDR1 and CDR2: SGHRS, YFSETQ. Trimming cost V 2 bases and J 3 bases; bases outside gene matches: 11. CDR3 DNA sequence: TGCGCCAGCAGCTTAACTAGCGGGAGGGCCGGGGGGATCTACAATGAGCAGTTCTTC. Its translation is CASSLTSGRAGGIYNEQFF.

The CDR3 loop is CASSSGLAEIYNEQFF. Here the CDR3 DNA reads TGTGCCAGCAGCTCCGGACTAGCGGAAATCTACAATGAGCAGTTCTTC. The chain is built from TRBV5-6 and TRBJ2-1; 10 bases are shared with TRBD2. CDR1 SGHDT and CDR2 YYEEEE come from the germline V gene. The CDR3 covers 16 residues. The V segment lost 3 bases and the J segment 3 bases; nucleotides outside the gene matches: 6.

On this clonotype itself: This may come from a read error, since a much larger clone is one base off. CDR3 in amino acids: CASSYLGQIIDEQYF. The CDR3, as DNA: TGTGCCAGCAGTTACTTGGGGCAGATAATCGACGAGCAGTACTTC. V usage is TRBV12-3 or TRBV12-4 and J usage is TRBJ2-7, with D possibly matching TRBD1 (5 bases). This CDR3 comprises 15 residues. Trimming stripped 4 bases from V and 5 bases from J, with 18 bases between.

The rearrangement uses TRBV20-1 and TRBJ2-2; 11 bases align to TRBD2. The CDR3 has 14 residues. After removal of 6 bases from V and 5 bases from J, the junction contained 5 bases not matched to a gene. The germline V gene has CDR1 DFQATT and CDR2 SNEGSKA (reference sequence). The CDR3 nucleotides are TGCAGTGCGAAAACTAGCGGGAGTACCGGGGAGCTGTTTTTT. This encodes CSAKTSGSTGELFF.

In this sample, this clonotype turned up many times. The chain is built from TRBV28 and TRBJ2-7; 7 nucleotides align to TRBD1. The CDR3 has 15 amino acids. After removal of 3 bases from V and 2 bases from J, the junction contained 7 bases not matched to a gene. The germline gives CDR1 MDHEN, CDR2 SYDVKM. CDR3 nucleotides: TGTGCCAGCAGTTTTAGCTTCACAGGGGCCTACGAGCAGTACTTC. It specifies CASSFSFTGAYEQYF. Supplemented by reference TRBV28 and TRBJ2-7, the full variable domain reads DVKVTQSSRYLVKRTGEKVFLECVQDMDHENMFWYRQDPGLGLRLIYFSYDVKMKEKGDIPEGYSVSREKKERFSLILESASTNQTSMYLCASSFSFTGAYEQYFGPGTRLTVT.

This clonotype was recorded at least ten times. J is TRBJ2-7 and V is TRBV5-1; 10 bases line up with TRBD1. Germline lookup yields CDR1 SGHRS and CDR2 YFSETQ. This CDR3 is built from 13 residues. Trimming at V came to 8 bases and at J to 5 bases, leaving 7 bases not matched to a gene. CDR3 nucleotides: TGCGCCAGTACCGGGACAGGGGTGAACGAGCAGTACTTC. This translates into CASTGTGVNEQYF.

The sample holds a few counts of this clonotype. One end of the junction is discordant with germline, which a read error may explain. This sequence joins TRBV5-6 and TRBJ1-1; D gene unclear. Germline V CDR1 and CDR2: SGHDT, YYEEEE. The CDR3 has 11 residues. CDR3 in amino acids: CASSFVQSRVF. In DNA, the CDR3 is TGTGCCAGCAGCTTTGTGCAGAGCCGGGTCTTT.

This clonotype was seen at least ten times. The chain carries TRBV27 and TRBJ2-1; D ambiguous. V gave up 5 bases and J gave up 7 bases, with 6 bases separating them. In germline, CDR1 is MNHEY, CDR2 SMNVEV (reference sequence). The CDR3 has 11 residues. The CDR3 loop is CASSVANEQFF. The CDR3 DNA follows: TGTGCCAGCAGTGTCGCAAATGAGCAGTTCTTC.

The rearrangement joins TRBV14 to TRBJ2-2, with 12 bases matching TRBD2. CDR1 and CDR2 from the germline V gene are SGHDN and FVKESK. V lost 4 bases and J lost 0; bases outside the gene matches: 6. The CDR3 length is 18 residues. CDR3 nucleotide sequence: TGTGCCAGCAGCCCTCGGACTAGCGGGAACTCGAACACCGGGGAGCTGTTTTTT. This codes for CASSPRTSGNSNTGELFF.

In its sample, this clonotype was seen many times. V and J are TRBV15 and TRBJ2-3, with D tentatively TRBD2 (7 bases). CDR3 length: 16 residues. Germline V gene lookup returns CDR1 LNHNV and CDR2 YYDKDF (reference sequence). V was cut by 5 bases and J by 4 bases, with 19 bases left in between. In nucleotides, the CDR3 is TGTGCCACCAGCCTATTCGGGGGCGGGAGTGCAGATACGCAGTATTTT. Amino acids: CATSLFGGGSADTQYF.

There are many counts of this clonotype. The V call is TRBV27, the J call TRBJ1-2; 7 bases map to TRBD1. This CDR3 is 15 amino acids long. The V and J ends lost 2 bases and 2 bases, in that order; junction bases with no gene match: 5. CDR1 and CDR2 from the germline V gene are MNHEY and SMNVEV (reference sequence). As DNA, the CDR3 is TGTGCCAGCAGTTTAGCCCCCAGGGGGAACTATGGCTACACCTTC. Its translation: CASSLAPRGNYGYTF.

This clonotype was seen only a few times. The chain is built from TRBV7-9 and TRBJ2-3, with D possibly TRBD2 on 6 matching bases. This CDR3 is built from 17 residues. V lost 5 bases, J lost 2 bases, and 20 bases lay in between. Germline values: CDR1 SEHNR, CDR2 FQNEAQ (reference sequence). CDR3 coding DNA: TGTGCCAGCAGCCCCCTTAGCGGCCCCCCCCCCACAGATACGCAGTATTTT. Translation: CASSPLSGPPPTDTQYF.